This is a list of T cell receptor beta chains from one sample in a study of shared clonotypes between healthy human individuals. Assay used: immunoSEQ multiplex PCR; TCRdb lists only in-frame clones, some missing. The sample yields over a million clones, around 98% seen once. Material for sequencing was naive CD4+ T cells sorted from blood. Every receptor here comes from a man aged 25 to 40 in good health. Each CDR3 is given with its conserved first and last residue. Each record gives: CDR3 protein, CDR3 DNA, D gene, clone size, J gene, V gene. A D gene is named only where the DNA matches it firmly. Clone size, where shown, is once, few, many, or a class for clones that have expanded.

CDR3 protein: CSVRGRMNTEAFF
CDR3 DNA: TGCAGCGTGAGGGGACGGATGAACACTGAAGCTTTCTTT
D gene: .
clone size: .
J gene: TRBJ1-1
V gene: TRBV29-1

CDR3 protein: CASVNTGIETQYF
CDR3 DNA: TGTGCCAGCGTAAATACGGGGATCGAGACCCAGTACTTC
D gene: .
clone size: .
J gene: TRBJ2-5
V gene: TRBV7-9

CDR3 protein: CASSEGGTNSYEQYF
CDR3 DNA: TGTGCCAGCAGTGAAGGCGGGACCAACTCCTACGAGCAGTACTTC
D gene: .
clone size: .
J gene: TRBJ2-7
V gene: TRBV25-1

CDR3 protein: CASSSFLLAKNIQYF
CDR3 DNA: TGTGCCAGTAGCAGTTTCTTGCTAGCCAAAAACATTCAGTACTTC
D gene: .
clone size: .
J gene: TRBJ2-4
V gene: TRBV19

CDR3 protein: CASSLAKVTTDTQYF
CDR3 DNA: TGTGCCAGCAGCTTAGCGAAGGTAACCACAGATACGCAGTATTTT
D gene: .
clone size: .
J gene: TRBJ2-3
V gene: TRBV7-2

CDR3 protein: CSVSWDRGLYEQYF
CDR3 DNA: TGCAGCGTTTCGTGGGACAGGGGCCTCTACGAGCAGTACTTC
D gene: TRBD1
clone size: .
J gene: TRBJ2-7
V gene: TRBV29-1

CDR3 protein: CASSSRDRNTGELFF
CDR3 DNA: TGTGCCAGCAGCTCCCGGGACAGAAACACCGGGGAGCTGTTTTTT
D gene: TRBD1
clone size: .
J gene: TRBJ2-2
V gene: TRBV11-3

CDR3 protein: CASSESQGQGAYNEQFF
CDR3 DNA: TGCGCCAGCAGTGAGTCGCAAGGACAGGGGGCCTACAATGAGCAGTTCTTC
D gene: TRBD1
clone size: once
J gene: TRBJ2-1
V gene: TRBV10-1

CDR3 protein: CASSRQEPNEKLFF
CDR3 DNA: TGTGCCAGCTCAAGACAGGAGCCCAATGAAAAACTGTTTTTT
D gene: .
clone size: .
J gene: TRBJ1-4
V gene: TRBV18

CDR3 protein: CAWATGGENYEQYF
CDR3 DNA: TGTGCCTGGGCCACCGGGGGGGAAAACTACGAGCAGTACTTC
D gene: TRBD2
clone size: .
J gene: TRBJ2-7
V gene: TRBV30

CDR3 protein: CASSYIGVGTNTEAFF
CDR3 DNA: TGTGCCAGCAGTTACATAGGGGTTGGGACGAACACTGAAGCTTTCTTT
D gene: .
clone size: .
J gene: TRBJ1-1
V gene: TRBV6-5

CDR3 protein: CASSERDRENQPQHF
CDR3 DNA: TGTGCCAGCAGTGAACGCGACAGGGAGAATCAGCCCCAGCATTTT
D gene: TRBD1
clone size: .
J gene: TRBJ1-5
V gene: TRBV6-1

CDR3 protein: CAIREREGTGELFF
CDR3 DNA: TGTGCCATCAGGGAGCGGGAGGGAACCGGGGAGCTGTTTTTT
D gene: TRBD2
clone size: .
J gene: TRBJ2-2
V gene: TRBV10-3

CDR3 protein: CSVEATPGLPDTGELFF
CDR3 DNA: TGCAGCGTTGAGGCCACACCGGGACTACCGGACACCGGGGAGCTGTTTTTT
D gene: TRBD2
clone size: once
J gene: TRBJ2-2
V gene: TRBV29-1

CDR3 protein: CASSPWDRGEDTQYF
CDR3 DNA: TGTGCCAGCAGTCCGTGGGACAGGGGAGAGGATACGCAGTATTTT
D gene: TRBD1
clone size: .
J gene: TRBJ2-3
V gene: TRBV6-1

CDR3 protein: CASSRTGTSFAGAYEQYF
CDR3 DNA: TGCGCCAGCAGCAGGACCGGGACTAGCTTCGCCGGGGCCTACGAGCAGTACTTC
D gene: TRBD2
clone size: .
J gene: TRBJ2-7
V gene: TRBV5-1

CDR3 protein: CASSVDSGRYEQYF
CDR3 DNA: TGTGCCAGCAGTGTGGACAGCGGGCGTTACGAGCAGTACTTC
D gene: .
clone size: .
J gene: TRBJ2-7
V gene: TRBV14

CDR3 protein: CADSGQGLKKQYF
CDR3 DNA: TGTGCCGACTCAGGACAGGGGTTGAAGAAGCAGTACTTC
D gene: TRBD1
clone size: .
J gene: TRBJ2-7
V gene: TRBV6-1

CDR3 protein: CASSESLQGVNTEAFF
CDR3 DNA: TGCGCCAGCAGTGAGTCCTTACAGGGAGTGAACACTGAAGCTTTCTTT
D gene: .
clone size: .
J gene: TRBJ1-1
V gene: TRBV10-1

CDR3 protein: CSARRMDGYTF
CDR3 DNA: TGCAGTGCTCGCAGGATGGATGGCTACACCTTC
D gene: .
clone size: .
J gene: TRBJ1-2
V gene: TRBV20-1

CDR3 protein: CASSLRTGPTNYGYTF
CDR3 DNA: TGTGCCAGCAGCTTACGGACAGGGCCTACTAACTATGGCTACACCTTC
D gene: TRBD1
clone size: .
J gene: TRBJ1-2
V gene: TRBV5-4

CDR3 protein: CASSVGEGGYTF
CDR3 DNA: TGTGCCAGCAGTGTCGGGGAAGGCGGCTACACCTTC
D gene: .
clone size: .
J gene: TRBJ1-2
V gene: TRBV6-1

CDR3 protein: CASSQDLTSGRSSYEQYF
CDR3 DNA: TGTGCCAGCAGTCAGGACCTGACTAGCGGTAGGAGCTCCTACGAGCAGTACTTC
D gene: TRBD2
clone size: .
J gene: TRBJ2-7
V gene: TRBV28

CDR3 protein: CASSYSTGPPHEQYF
CDR3 DNA: TGTGCCAGCAGTTACTCTACAGGGCCCCCTCACGAGCAGTACTTC
D gene: .
clone size: .
J gene: TRBJ2-7
V gene: TRBV6-5

CDR3 protein: CASSVEAGGVTDTQYF
CDR3 DNA: TGTGCCAGCAGCGTAGAAGCGGGAGGAGTCACAGATACGCAGTATTTT
D gene: TRBD2
clone size: .
J gene: TRBJ2-3
V gene: TRBV9

CDR3 protein: CASSDVGQGGISYEQYF
CDR3 DNA: TGTGCCAGCAGTGATGTAGGACAGGGGGGTATCTCCTACGAGCAGTACTTC
D gene: TRBD1
clone size: .
J gene: TRBJ2-7
V gene: TRBV25-1